The present T cell receptor (beta chain) was sequenced within a study of cytomegalovirus exposure and HLA in healthy donors. This CDR3 has 12 residues. V shed 1 base and J shed 5 bases, with 8 bases lying between them. Germline values: CDR1 GTSNPN, CDR2 SVGIG (reference sequence). About this clone: Its antigen is still unknown.

PCR employed 60 Vbeta and 13 Jbeta primers. TCRdb's copy holds only in-frame clones and misses some; the assay was immunoSEQ multiplex PCR. This table has around 97,000 clones, 60% to 70% appearing once. Whole-study results and caveats: In a later analysis, CMV-associated beta chains were mostly HLA-associated, it appeared.

The chain employs TRBV30 and TRBJ2-5, with unresolved D. Sequencing was carried out using PBMCs. The sequence was collected from a woman aged 50 to 60 in good health and CMV-seronegative. CDR3: CAWSGYGETQYF. DNA for the CDR3: TGTGCCTGGAGTGGGTACGGGGAGACCCAGTACTTC.